This TCR beta chain came from a study of shared clonotypes between healthy human individuals (dated by TCRdb to about 2020). As for the study more broadly: A couple of women and a few men aged 18 to 49 years were included in the cohort. Per donor, three plates each were used for CD4 naive and CD4 memory, two for CD8 naive, and one for CD8 memory. To estimate repertoire size and how much clonotype sharing occurs between individuals, the study deeply sequenced the blood TCR repertoires of several healthy adults. Libraries were prepared and TCR repertoires were sequenced by different laboratories using diverse techniques, in order to increase sequencing depth and limit assay-specific biases. Each donor's leukapheresis produced roughly between roughly 0.85 and 9.5 billion PBMCs.

Comment on this clone: It lacks a known antigen. Within one base of it there is no much larger clone, and no base qualities were kept.

V drops 3 bases and J drops 6 bases, leaving 9 bases in between. From the germline V gene, CDR1 is SGHTA and CDR2 is FQGNSA. The CDR3 numbers 13 residues from cysteine through phenylalanine. Left in the record is the CDR3 DNA by itself, 39 bases read in frame from the first base. Broader findings and caveats from the paper: Compared with non-shared clonotypes, clonotypes shared by all four sorted-subset donors had higher generation probabilities. Because the study included a small number of donors, the genetic and exposure-history diversity represented was limited. Naive subsets generally had larger estimated clonotype richness than memory subsets. When several donors were compared, the shared fraction of clonotypes was roughly 5% for naive CD4, roughly 3.4% for naive CD8, 2.3% for memory CD4, and 0.35% to 0.5% for memory CD8. Incomplete sequencing was indicated by rarefaction of sorted-subset datasets, despite the large sequencing depth. Sampling was restricted to blood, and TCR repertoires in tissue are likely to differ from TCR repertoires in blood. Based on pairwise subsampling, the degree of clonotype sharing among donors was expected to be affected by sequencing depth.

TCR CDR3 regions were amplified from genomic DNA by multiplex PCR using the deep immunoSEQ assay. Genomic DNA extracted from each cell subset was distributed evenly over all wells of several immunoSEQ 96-well plates, and each plate served as one replicate. For sorted subsets, approximately 0.2 ug of genomic DNA, equivalent to some 30,000 T cell genomes, went into each replicate PCR. The purified libraries were quantified using a Qubit 3.0 fluorometer, sized with a Bioanalyzer 2100, and then quantified again using the KAPA Library Quantification kit. Every immunoSEQ 96-well plate was sequenced on a separate single-read 150-cycle Illumina NextSeq 550 flow cell. As for the authors' bioinformatics: Because only junctional sequences without quality scores were contained in the immunoSEQ output, filtering matching that applied to full-length reads could not be performed. To assign V/J genes and CDR3, sequences were annotated using PyIR, a Python wrapper for IgBLAST v1.9, with IMGT germline references. Any read was removed if the V/J assignment was weak (E-value above 1e-6), the CDR3 was missing, or the read contained stop codons, out-of-frame junctions, or ambiguous translated residues. V3J clonotypes were defined by identical inferred V gene, J gene, and CDR3 amino acid sequence. Percentage overlap between repertoires was computed as shared unique clonotypes divided by the size of the smaller repertoire. RTK rarefaction, the Chao1 estimator, and Recon v2.1 estimates of unobserved clonotypes were used to assess repertoire richness. Generation probabilities for all TCRbeta clonotypes obtained by the gDNA method from a handful of donors were computed using OLGA. TCRdb carries this immuneACCESS record with in-frame sequences only. Its versions omit some clonotypes, under half of them owing to an unresolved V gene in the studies checked, with the rest unexplained. The V and J calls and clone size were taken over from that table, and D and trimming were inferred from the DNA. The sample has approximately 980,000 clones on record, approximately 76% of them singletons. The ten largest make up 1.5% of the sample.

The donors were healthy, HIV-negative adults with no recently reported acute infections or vaccinations. Every donor was a Caucasian adult living in Nashville, Tennessee, USA. CD4+ T cells were enriched by magnetic negative selection; naive cells were then positively selected on CD45RA, and the negative fraction formed the memory subset. Blood was collected by leukapheresis, and PBMCs were isolated by Ficoll-Histopaque density gradient centrifugation and then cryopreserved in liquid nitrogen vapor phase. Analytical flow cytometry was used to check the purity and quantity of every magnetically sorted T cell population. Genomic DNA was isolated from every sorted fraction and measured by UV absorbance on a Nanodrop 2000c.

Sequenced sample: memory CD4+ T cells sorted from blood. Explained via the paper, the cell subset or site label denotes: CD45RA-negative fraction. The receptor chain draws on TRBV7-2 and TRBJ1-5; TRBD1 might be the D gene, on 5 matching bases. The sequence was obtained from a man between 18 and 29 years old in good health. The CDR3 here reads CASSFPTGQPQHF. The DNA sequence is TGTGCCAGCAGCTTCCCTACAGGTCAGCCCCAGCATTTT.